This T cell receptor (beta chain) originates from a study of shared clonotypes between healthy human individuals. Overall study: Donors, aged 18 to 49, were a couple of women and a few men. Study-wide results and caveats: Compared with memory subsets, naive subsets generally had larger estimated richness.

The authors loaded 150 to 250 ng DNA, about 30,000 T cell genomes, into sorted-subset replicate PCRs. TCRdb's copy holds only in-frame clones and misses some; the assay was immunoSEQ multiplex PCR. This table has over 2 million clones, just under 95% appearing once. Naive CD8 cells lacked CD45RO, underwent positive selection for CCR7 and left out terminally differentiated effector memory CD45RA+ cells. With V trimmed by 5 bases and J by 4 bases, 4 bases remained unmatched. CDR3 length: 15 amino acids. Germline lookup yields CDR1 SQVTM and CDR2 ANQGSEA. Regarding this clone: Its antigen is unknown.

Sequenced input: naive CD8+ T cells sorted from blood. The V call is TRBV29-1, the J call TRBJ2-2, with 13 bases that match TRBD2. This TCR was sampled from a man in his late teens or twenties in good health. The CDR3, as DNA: TGCAGCGTTCAACTAGCGGGGGGGCCCACCGGGGAGCTGTTTTTT. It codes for CSVQLAGGPTGELFF.